This TCR beta chain was sequenced during a study of CD8 T cells in ankylosing spondylitis. In its sample, this clonotype was seen a few times. Its antigen remains unidentified. General study findings and limits: Eight or nine highly homologous variants formed a TCR beta motif that appeared characteristic of ankylosing spondylitis blood.

The germline V gene has CDR1 DFQATT and CDR2 SNEGSKA (reference sequence). The trim removed 1 base at V and 0 bases at J, leaving 5 bases unmatched. The CDR3 is 16 amino acids. One entry per CDR3 protein results from TCRdb running MiXCR on the 5' RACE reads. The sample contains 500,000 to 550,000 distinct CDR3 sequences, about 13% of which appear only once. Material for sequencing was blood, either unsorted or a sorted T cell fraction (not recorded which). The rearrangement joins TRBV20-1 to TRBJ2-1; 8 nucleotides agree with TRBD2. The clonotype originates from a male donor with ankylosing spondylitis. For the CDR3, the DNA is TGCAGTGCTAGAGGCTTAAGCGGGGGCTCCTACAATGAGCAGTTCTTC. Encoded protein: CSARGLSGGSYNEQFF.